The clone carrying this T cell receptor (beta chain) came up once. Followed longitudinally, the Seattle patients had been enrolled during active infection. The sample is drawn from a study of blood T cell repertoires in COVID-19. Study overall: Specimens from acute and convalescent COVID-19 originated in the United States, Italy and Spain. PBMCs, B-cell-depleted T cells, or T cells were the source of the cDNA or gDNA that made up the material.

Libraries were prepared by immunoSEQ multiplex PCR; TCRdb keeps only in-frame clonotypes and omits some of them. This table holds 380,000 or so clones, around nine tenths found once. Germline V gene data show CDR1 as LGHNT and CDR2 as FRNRAP. This CDR3 is built from 15 residues. The V end lost 1 base, the J end lost 6 bases, and 16 bases lay between the germline ends. The sequencing input was peripheral blood. V and J are TRBV12-5 and TRBJ2-7; weak D call: TRBD1 (6 bases). The TCR sequence derives from a woman in her fifties or sixties with COVID-19, enrolled during active disease. DNA for the CDR3: TGTGCTAGTGGTTTGGAACGACCGTCAGGGGCCGAGCAGTACTTC. It is translated as CASGLERPSGAEQYF. Looking up the rest from reference TRBV12-5 and TRBJ2-7 gives the full variable domain: DARVTQTPRHKVTEMGQEVTMRCQPILGHNTVFWYRQTMMQGLELLAYFRNRAPLDDSGMPKDRFSAEMPDATLATLKIQPSEPRDSAVYFCASGLERPSGAEQYFGPGTRLTVT.